Each of the 13 T cell receptor beta chains below was sequenced from the same sample in a study of T-cell reconstitution after alpha-beta-depleted transplantation in children. Unique molecular identifiers were incorporated when the TCRbeta library was constructed. One entry per CDR3 protein results from TCRdb running MiXCR on the PCR reads. The table has about 420,000 distinct CDR3 sequences, about 16% seen once. This specimen consisted of PBMCs, mostly from graft donor cells, obtained 360 days after TCRalphabeta/CD19-depleted stem cell transplant. These receptors were collected from a boy in the first two years of life who had a stem cell transplant for Wiskott-Aldrich syndrome, so the T cells may come from the graft donor.

This clonotype was observed a few times. The chain couples TRBV4-1 to TRBJ2-4; 10 bases align to TRBD1. The J segment lost 7 bases and the V segment lost 5 bases, leaving 11 bases of the junction unmatched. CDR3 size: 16 residues. Germline loops: CDR1 MGHRA, CDR2 YSYEKL. CDR3 sequence (DNA): TGCGCCAGCAGCGTAGCCGGGACAGGGGCTTTGAACATTCAGTACTTC. Amino acid sequence: CASSVAGTGALNIQYF.

This clonotype was observed a few times. V and J are TRBV2 and TRBJ2-2; maybe TRBD1 (6 bases). In germline, CDR1 is SNHLY, CDR2 FYNNEI. The CDR3 is 14 residues long. Trimming cost V 5 bases and J 3 bases, with 10 bases left between them. The CDR3 DNA sequence: TGTGCCAGCAGTATACAGGGTTACACCGGGGAGCTGTTTTTT. Amino acid sequence: CASSIQGYTGELFF.

The chain has TRBV12-3 or TRBV12-4 and TRBJ2-1; a possible D gene is TRBD2 (6 bases). V was pared by 5 bases and J by 7 bases, with 18 bases between. CDR3 size: 15 residues. CDR3 loop: CASSLGRGAGNEQFF. The CDR3 region has the DNA TGTGCCAGCAGTCTAGGCCGAGGGGCGGGGAATGAGCAGTTCTTC.

This clonotype was seen a handful of times. This chain joins TRBV11-2 and TRBJ2-1; 12 bases map to TRBD2. V gave up 8 bases and J gave up 9 bases; unmatched junction bases: 11. Per germline, CDR1 SGHAT and CDR2 FQNNGV. The CDR3 has 15 residues. The CDR3 DNA reads as TGTGCCAGCTTTAAGCTAGCGGGGGGGCGAGGTGAGCAGTTCTTC. Protein: CASFKLAGGRGEQFF. The whole variable domain, remainder taken from reference TRBV11-2 and TRBJ2-1, is EAGVAQSPRYKIIEKRQSVAFWCNPISGHATLYWYQQILGQGPKLLIQFQNNGVVDDSQLPKDRFSAERLKGVDSTLKIQPAKLEDSAVYLCASFKLAGGRGEQFFGPGTRLTVL.

The CDR3 reads CASSFPGIEQYF. The CDR3 DNA reads TGTGCCAGCAGTTTTCCGGGGATCGAGCAGTACTTC. The chain couples TRBV12-3 or TRBV12-4 to TRBJ2-7, with D perhaps TRBD2 (5 bases). The CDR3 runs to 12 residues. With 3 bases removed from V and 6 bases from J, the gap between germline ends came to 9 bases.

The J gene is TRBJ2-3, the V gene TRBV2; D unclear. The V and J ends lost 7 bases and 6 bases respectively, with 8 bases between them. The CDR3 runs to 11 residues. Germline CDR1 SNHLY, CDR2 FYNNEI. CDR3 in DNA: TGTGCCAGCAAAAACCTCGATACGCAGTATTTT. Amino acid sequence: CASKNLDTQYF.

This clonotype was detected only a few times. The chain links TRBV21-1 to TRBJ2-5; the table's D call of TRBD1 was not tested on the DNA. TRBV21-1 constitutes a pseudogene. This CDR3 region has 16 residues. The CDR3 is CASSKEPGTGLETQYF. CDR3 in DNA: TGTGCCAGCAGCAAAGAACCCGGGACAGGGCTAGAGACCCAGTACTTC.

This clonotype showed up just a few times. The rearrangement joins TRBV27 to TRBJ2-5; D gene ambiguous. Germline CDR1 MNHEY, CDR2 SMNVEV (reference sequence). The CDR3 spans 14 residues. Trimming cost V 3 bases and J 5 bases, with 13 bases left between them. CDR3 DNA sequence: TGTGCCAGCAGTTTCCCGAGGAGTCTGGAGACCCAGTACTTC. Protein: CASSFPRSLETQYF.

In its sample, this clonotype was seen many times. The V gene is TRBV11-3, the J gene TRBJ2-7, with 11 bases identical to TRBD1. The CDR3 has 15 residues. The germline CDR1 and CDR2 sequences are SGHNT and YENEEA. With 8 bases clipped from V and 3 bases from J, the junction kept 9 bases outside the gene matches. DNA of the CDR3: TGTGCCAGCTCCCCAGGACAGGGGGCTTTCTACGAGCAGTACTTC. Amino acid sequence: CASSPGQGAFYEQYF.

This clonotype was seen many times. CDR3 sequence reads: CATSDFLVDTQYF. CDR3 nucleotide sequence: TGTGCCACCAGTGATTTTCTGGTGGATACGCAGTATTTT. The chain carries TRBV24-1 and TRBJ2-3, with D uncertain. This CDR3 is built from 13 residues. CDR1 is KGHDR, CDR2 SFDVKD, per germline. Trimming cost V 1 base and J 6 bases, with 7 bases left between them.

Only a few counts were recorded for this clonotype. The rearrangement uses TRBV18 and TRBJ2-1, with 7 bases lining up with TRBD2. The CDR3 has 15 residues. Looked up from germline, CDR1 is KGHSH and CDR2 is LQKENI. The trim removed 3 bases at V and 8 bases at J, leaving 10 bases unmatched. CDR3 in amino acids: CASSPLWVGGHEQFF. The CDR3 nucleotides read TGTGCCAGCTCACCTCTCTGGGTGGGAGGGCATGAGCAGTTCTTC. Variable domain in full (rest from reference TRBV18 and TRBJ2-1): NAGVMQNPRHLVRRRGQEARLRCSPMKGHSHVYWYRQLPEEGLKFMVYLQKENIIDESGMPKERFSAEFPKEGPSILRIQQVVRGDSAAYFCASSPLWVGGHEQFFGPGTRLTVL.

The CDR3 bases are TGTGCCAGCAGCTACAGGGTTTCACCCCTCCACTTT. Amino acids: CASSYRVSPLHF. The V and J genes are TRBV7-2 and TRBJ1-6, with D possibly TRBD1 on 6 matching bases. This CDR3 contains 12 residues. Germline V lookup: CDR1 SGHTA, CDR2 FQGNSA. V lost 4 bases and J 9 bases, leaving 7 bases between the germline ends.

This clonotype appeared many times. The chain has TRBV12-3 or TRBV12-4 and TRBJ1-2; D is undetermined. Trimming stripped 3 bases from V and 4 bases from J, with 6 bases between. This CDR3 has 12 amino acids. This CDR3 is CASSFRGYGYTF. In DNA form, the CDR3 reads TGTGCCAGCAGTTTCCGAGGCTATGGCTACACCTTC.